What follows are 2 T cell receptor beta chains derived from one specimen sequenced in a study of blood T cell repertoires in COVID-19. Repertoires were generated with immunoSEQ multiplex PCR, while TCRdb's copy carries only in-frame clones and drops some. The repertoire holds about 130,000 clones, with roughly 83% as singletons. Sequenced: peripheral blood. The receptors originated from a man between 60 and 75 years old with acute or convalescent COVID-19.

This chain joins TRBV9 and TRBJ1-5; TRBD1 agrees at 7 bases. The CDR3 spans 19 residues. V dropped 0 bases and J dropped 3; count of bases not matched to a gene: 15. Germline V lookup: CDR1 SGDLS, CDR2 YYNGEE. CDR3 nucleotide sequence: TGTGCCAGCAGCGTAGGTCTCGTTCAGGGGGTGCTTGACAATCAGCCCCAGCATTTT. Amino acid sequence: CASSVGLVQGVLDNQPQHF. The variable domain in full, with the rest retrieved from reference TRBV9 and TRBJ1-5, is DSGVTQTPKHLITATGQRVTLRCSPRSGDLSVYWYQQSLDQGLQFLIQYYNGEERAKGNILERFSAQQFPDLHSELNLSSLELGDSALYFCASSVGLVQGVLDNQPQHFGDGTRLSIL.

This clone showed up just a few times. The chain couples TRBV7-7 to TRBJ2-5, with 8 bases lining up with TRBD2. Germline CDR1 is SSHAT and CDR2 is FNYEAQ (reference sequence). The ends lost 1 base at V and 3 bases at J; junction bases unmatched: 1. The CDR3 sequence is 14 residues long. The CDR3 coding sequence is TGTGCCAGCAGCTTAGACGGGGGGGAAGAGACCCAGTACTTC. Translating it yields CASSLDGGEETQYF.